This T cell receptor beta chain appears in the sequencing data of a study of shared clonotypes between healthy human individuals (dated by TCRdb to 2019 to 2021). General notes on the study: The cohort included three men and a couple of women between 18 and 49 years of age. For each donor, three plates each were used for CD4 naive and CD4 memory, two plates were used for CD8 naive, and one plate was used for CD8 memory. The study deeply sequenced blood TCR repertoires of several healthy adults to estimate repertoire size and the extent of clonotype sharing between individuals. To increase sequencing depth and limit assay-specific biases, TCR repertoire library preparation and sequencing were carried out by different laboratories using diverse techniques. Each donor's leukapheresis produced roughly between roughly 0.85 and 9.5 billion PBMCs. Overall results and qualifications from the work: Naive subsets generally had larger estimated clonotype richness than memory subsets. Pairwise subsampling led to the expectation that sequencing depth would affect the degree of clonotype sharing among donors. When a handful of donors were compared, the shared fraction of clonotypes was around 5% for naive CD4, roughly 3.3% for naive CD8, 2% to 2.5% for memory CD4, and 0.35% to 0.5% for memory CD8. Compared with non-shared clonotypes, the clonotypes found in all four sorted-subset donors had higher generation probabilities. Sampling was limited to blood, and TCR repertoires in tissue likely differ from TCR repertoires in blood. Because the study included only a small number of donors, the genetic and exposure-history diversity represented was limited. Rarefaction of sorted-subset datasets indicated incomplete sequencing despite the large sequencing depth.

A word on this clone: The antigen it recognizes is unknown. Nothing much larger sits one base from this clone, and base qualities are not available.

Healthy HIV-negative adults with no recently reported acute infections or vaccinations were included as donors. Only Caucasian adults living in Nashville, Tennessee, USA were represented among the donors. CD4+ T cells were enriched by magnetic negative selection; naive cells were then positively selected on CD45RA, and the negative fraction formed the memory subset. Blood was collected by leukapheresis, and PBMCs were isolated by Ficoll-Histopaque density gradient centrifugation and then cryopreserved in liquid nitrogen vapor phase. Purity and quantity of every magnetically sorted T cell population were checked by analytical flow cytometry. Genomic DNA was isolated from every sorted fraction and measured by UV absorbance on a Nanodrop 2000c. From the germline V gene, CDR1 is MGHRA and CDR2 is YSYEKL. V lost 1 base and J lost 4 bases; the stretch between them is 19 bases long. Taken from cysteine to phenylalanine, the CDR3 has 17 residues. The only DNA kept is the CDR3, 51 bases in frame from the first base.

TCR CDR3 regions were amplified from genomic DNA by multiplex PCR using the deep immunoSEQ assay. Extracted genomic DNA from each cell subset was spread evenly across all wells of several immunoSEQ 96-well plates, with each plate serving as a replicate. For sorted subsets, roughly 200 ng genomic DNA, equal to about 30,000 T cell genomes, was loaded into each replicate PCR. The purified libraries were quantified using a Qubit 3.0 fluorometer, sized with a Bioanalyzer 2100, and then quantified again using the KAPA Library Quantification kit. Every immunoSEQ 96-well plate was sequenced on a separate single-read 150-cycle Illumina NextSeq 550 flow cell. Regarding the original processing steps: Because the immunoSEQ output held only junctional sequences and lacked quality scores, the filtering could not match the filtering applied to full-length reads. To assign V/J genes and CDR3, sequences were annotated against IMGT germline references using PyIR, a Python wrapper for IgBLAST v1.9. Reads were removed for weak V/J assignments (E-value above 1e-6), missing CDR3, stop codons, out-of-frame junctions, or ambiguous translated residues. V3J clonotypes were defined as sequences sharing an identical inferred V gene, J gene, and CDR3 amino acid sequence. Percentage overlap between repertoires was calculated by dividing the number of shared unique clonotypes by the size of the smaller repertoire. Three approaches were used to assess repertoire richness: RTK rarefaction, the Chao1 estimator, and Recon v2.1 estimates of unobserved clonotypes. For all TCRbeta clonotypes obtained by the gDNA method from a few donors, generation probabilities were computed with OLGA. Held by TCRdb, this immuneACCESS table contains in-frame sequences only and omits some clones. Under half of the omission traces to an unresolved V gene where checked; the cause of the rest is unknown. The V and J calls and clone size are taken from that table; D and trimming were inferred from the DNA. The sample data list 2,500,000 or so clones, and 93% of these were observed just once. 0.35% to 0.45% of the sample is in the top ten clones.

The receptor was derived from a man between 18 and 35 years old in good health. Some clones in this sample may be carry-over from other donors' samples. What was sequenced was naive CD4+ T cells from PBMCs. In light of the paper, this sample's cell subset or site label describes: CD45RA+ positively selected. The chain is made from TRBV4-1 and TRBJ2-5; the D segment cannot be called with confidence. The CDR3 reads as follows: CASSQVRAPNLGETQYF. The DNA sequence is TGCGCCAGCAGCCAAGTCCGGGCCCCTAACTTAGGAGAGACCCAGTACTTC.